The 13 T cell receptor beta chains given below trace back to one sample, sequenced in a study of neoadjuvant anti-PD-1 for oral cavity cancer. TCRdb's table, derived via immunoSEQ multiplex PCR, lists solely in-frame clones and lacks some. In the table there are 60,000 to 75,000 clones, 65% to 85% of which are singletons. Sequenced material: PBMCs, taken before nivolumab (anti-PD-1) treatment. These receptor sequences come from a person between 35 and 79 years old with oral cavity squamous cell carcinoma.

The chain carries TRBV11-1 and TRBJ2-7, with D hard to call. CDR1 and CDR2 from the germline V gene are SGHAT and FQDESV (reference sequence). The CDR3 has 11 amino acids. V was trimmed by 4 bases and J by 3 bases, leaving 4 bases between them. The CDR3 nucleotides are TGTGCCAGCAGCTCCTACTACGAGCAGTACTTC. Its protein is CASSSYYEQYF.

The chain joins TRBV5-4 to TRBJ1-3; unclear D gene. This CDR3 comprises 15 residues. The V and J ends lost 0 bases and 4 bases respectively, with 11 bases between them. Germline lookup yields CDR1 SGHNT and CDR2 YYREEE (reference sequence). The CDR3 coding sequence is TGTGCCAGCAGCTTGGACCAGACAACGGGAAACACCATATATTTT. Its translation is CASSLDQTTGNTIYF.

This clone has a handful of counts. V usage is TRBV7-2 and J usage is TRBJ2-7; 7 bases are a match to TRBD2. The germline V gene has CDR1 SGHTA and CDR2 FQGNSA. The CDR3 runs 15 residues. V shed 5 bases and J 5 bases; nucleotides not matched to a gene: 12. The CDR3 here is CASSRRSGIFDEQYF. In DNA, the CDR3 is TGTGCCAGCAGCAGGAGAAGCGGGATATTCGACGAGCAGTACTTC.

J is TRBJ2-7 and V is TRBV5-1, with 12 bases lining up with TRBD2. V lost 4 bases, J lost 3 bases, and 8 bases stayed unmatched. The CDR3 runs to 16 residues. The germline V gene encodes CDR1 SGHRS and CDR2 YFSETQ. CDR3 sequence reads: CASSPGETSGSYEQYF. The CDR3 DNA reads TGCGCCAGCAGCCCCGGCGAGACTAGCGGGAGCTACGAGCAGTACTTC.

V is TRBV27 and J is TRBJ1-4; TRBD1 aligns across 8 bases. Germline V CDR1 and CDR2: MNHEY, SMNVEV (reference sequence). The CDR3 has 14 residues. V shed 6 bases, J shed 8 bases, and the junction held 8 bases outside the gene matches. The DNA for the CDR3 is TGTGCCAGCAGCCGGACAGGGCAAGGGGAAAAACTGTTTTTT. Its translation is CASSRTGQGEKLFF.

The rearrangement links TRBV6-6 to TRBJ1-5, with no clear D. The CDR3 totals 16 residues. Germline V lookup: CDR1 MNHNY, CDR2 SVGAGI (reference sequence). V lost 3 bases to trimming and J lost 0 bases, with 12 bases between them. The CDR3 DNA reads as TGTGCCAGCAGTTATGGGCAGACATATAGCAATCAGCCCCAGCATTTT. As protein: CASSYGQTYSNQPQHF.

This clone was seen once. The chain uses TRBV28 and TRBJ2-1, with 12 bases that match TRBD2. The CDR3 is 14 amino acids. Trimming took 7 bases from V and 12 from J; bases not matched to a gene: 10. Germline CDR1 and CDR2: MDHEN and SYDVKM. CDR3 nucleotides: TGTGCCAGCACGAGACTAGCGGGAGTACAGGGGCAGTTCTTC. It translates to CASTRLAGVQGQFF.

CDR3 bases: TGTGCCAGTAGGCAGGGGCGGAGGGGTTCACCCCTCCACTTT. Encoded protein: CASRQGRRGSPLHF. This rearrangement joins TRBV19 to TRBJ1-6; the D gene is possibly TRBD1 (6 bases). The CDR3 runs 14 residues. Germline V gives CDR1 LNHDA, CDR2 SQIVND (reference sequence). Trimming cost V 6 bases and J 9 bases, with 15 bases left between them.

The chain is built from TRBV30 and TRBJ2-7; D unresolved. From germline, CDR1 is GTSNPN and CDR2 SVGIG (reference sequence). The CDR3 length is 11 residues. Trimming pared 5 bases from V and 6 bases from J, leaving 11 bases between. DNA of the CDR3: TGTGCCTGGCGAGCAACATTCGAGCAGTACTTC. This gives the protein CAWRATFEQYF.

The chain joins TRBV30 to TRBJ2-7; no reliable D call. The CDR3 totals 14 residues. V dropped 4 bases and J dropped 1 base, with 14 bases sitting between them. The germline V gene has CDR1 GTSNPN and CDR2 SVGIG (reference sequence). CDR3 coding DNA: TGTGCCTGGAAAGTCAACCTAGGGTCCTACGAGCAGTACTTC. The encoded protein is CAWKVNLGSYEQYF.

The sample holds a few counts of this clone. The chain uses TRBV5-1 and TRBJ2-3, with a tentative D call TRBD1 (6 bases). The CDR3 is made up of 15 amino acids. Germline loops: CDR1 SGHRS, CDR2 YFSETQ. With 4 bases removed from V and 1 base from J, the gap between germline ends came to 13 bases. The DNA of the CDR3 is TGCGCCAGCAGCCCATCCGGGACACGCACAGATACGCAGTATTTT. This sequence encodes CASSPSGTRTDTQYF.

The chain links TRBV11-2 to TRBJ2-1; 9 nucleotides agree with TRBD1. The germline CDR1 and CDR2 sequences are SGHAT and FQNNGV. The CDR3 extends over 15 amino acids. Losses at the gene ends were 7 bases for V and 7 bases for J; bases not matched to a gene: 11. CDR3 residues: CASNWIQGAQNEQFF. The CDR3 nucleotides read TGTGCCAGCAACTGGATACAGGGGGCGCAGAATGAGCAGTTCTTC. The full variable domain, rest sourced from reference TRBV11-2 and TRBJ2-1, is EAGVAQSPRYKIIEKRQSVAFWCNPISGHATLYWYQQILGQGPKLLIQFQNNGVVDDSQLPKDRFSAERLKGVDSTLKIQPAKLEDSAVYLCASNWIQGAQNEQFFGPGTRLTVL.

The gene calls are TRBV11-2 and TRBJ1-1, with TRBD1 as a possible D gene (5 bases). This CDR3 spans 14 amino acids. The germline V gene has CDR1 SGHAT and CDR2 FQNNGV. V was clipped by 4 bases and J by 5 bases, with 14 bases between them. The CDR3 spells CASSSYGGRTEAFF. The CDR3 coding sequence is TGTGCCAGCAGCTCTTATGGGGGACGGACTGAAGCTTTCTTT.